Listed below are T cell receptor beta chains from one sample, sequenced in a study of blood T cell repertoires in COVID-19. This table comes from immunoSEQ multiplex PCR, and its TCRdb copy is limited to in-frame clones, with some not included. The data show roughly 200,000 clones, around 85% seen once. The sequencing sample was made of PBMCs or T cells enriched from blood (not recorded which). All receptors come from a man aged 35-49 years who had recovered from COVID-19. Each CDR3 is given with its conserved first and last residue. The D gene is left open where the match is weak. Clone size is stated in some rows and not others, as once, few, many or a class when expanded.

CASSQGSLYKAGGPQHF,TGCGCCAGCAGCCAAGGGTCGCTCTACAAGGCCGGGGGACCCCAGCATTTT,NA,17,TRBV4-1,NA,TRBJ1-5
CASTPRRVSNQPQHF,TGTGCCAGTACCCCGAGGAGGGTTAGCAATCAGCCCCAGCATTTT,NA,15,TRBV19,NA,TRBJ1-5
CASSYFGTGGNNEQFF,TGTGCCAGCAGTTACTTCGGGACAGGGGGTAACAATGAGCAGTTCTTC,TRBD1,16,TRBV6-5,NA,TRBJ2-1
CASSLVGANYGYTF,TGTGCCAGCAGCTTGGTCGGGGCTAACTATGGCTACACCTTC,NA,14,TRBV5-4,NA,TRBJ1-2
CASSLEVAGGPDGELFF,TGCGCCAGCAGCTTGGAAGTAGCGGGAGGGCCTGACGGGGAGCTGTTTTTT,TRBD2,17,TRBV5-1,NA,TRBJ2-2
CASSLKGADTEAFF,TGTGCCAGCAGTTTGAAGGGGGCTGACACTGAAGCTTTCTTT,TRBD1,14,TRBV6-2/TRBV6-3,once,TRBJ1-1
CASSPSGGSYEQYF,TGTGCCAGCTCACCATCAGGGGGCTCCTACGAGCAGTACTTC,TRBD1,14,TRBV18,once,TRBJ2-7
CAWSPGVSGNTIYF,TGTGCCTGGAGTCCAGGGGTTTCTGGAAACACCATATATTTT,NA,14,TRBV30,NA,TRBJ1-3
CASFQQGGGRTEAFF,TGCGCCAGCTTCCAACAGGGCGGAGGAAGGACTGAAGCTTTCTTT,NA,15,TRBV5-1,NA,TRBJ1-1
CASSLGANEQFF,TGCGCCAGCAGCTTGGGGGCCAATGAGCAGTTCTTC,NA,12,TRBV5-1,NA,TRBJ2-1
CASSVSPGQGGQYF,TGTGCCAGCTCAGTTTCTCCGGGACAGGGCGGGCAGTACTTC,TRBD1,14,TRBV18,NA,TRBJ2-7
CASSAGTGWATEAFF,TGCGCCAGCAGCGCCGGGACAGGGTGGGCCACTGAAGCTTTCTTT,TRBD1,15,TRBV4-3,NA,TRBJ1-1